In this sample, the clone carrying this T cell receptor (beta chain) turned up many times. Its antigen is as yet unknown. The junction had 7 bases not matched to a gene; V was cut back by 5 bases and J by 4 bases. Germline CDR1 and CDR2: MNHEY and SVGAGI. The CDR3 contains 15 residues. This entry is derived from a study of neurological immune-mediated disorders. General study findings and limits: Across subjects, expanded clones had no CDR3 amino acid sequences in common, pointing to private repertoires in all groups. The study found the most TCR clonal expansion in HTLV-1-associated myelopathy and the least in multiple sclerosis, below healthy controls.

TCRdb fed the 5' RACE reads into MiXCR, producing one record per CDR3 protein. This table holds tens of thousands of distinct CDR3 sequences, 9.5% to 13% found once. The time point was: longitudinal time-point 1 (baseline). This clonotype was sampled from a man in his thirties or forties in good health. The rearrangement uses TRBV6-5 and TRBJ2-2; 7 nucleotides line up with TRBD2. The sample taken for sequencing was PBMCs. The CDR3 is CASSLTTSRTGELFF. Here the CDR3 DNA reads TGTGCCAGCAGTCTAACGACTAGCCGCACCGGGGAGCTGTTTTTT.